This TCR beta chain was sequenced in a study of monozygotic twins with inflammatory bowel disease. Study conclusions and caveats: In the analysis, different T cell subtypes could not be told apart. A reduction in TCRbeta diversity (inverse Simpson) was seen in IBD patients relative to healthy co-twins.

With regard to this clonotype: Its antigen is not known.

The CDR3 has 13 amino acids. Germline V CDR1 and CDR2: KGHDR, SFDVKD. cDNA encoding TCRalpha and TCRbeta underwent two nested PCRs of roughly 15 and 9 cycles, each of which was followed by bead purification. After re-calling the 5' RACE reads, TCRdb lists one entry per CDR3 protein, DNA absent. The table lists 150,000 to 200,000 distinct CDR3 sequences. J is TRBJ1-5 and V is TRBV24-1. This sequence originates from a human donor with ulcerative colitis or Crohn's disease, or a healthy co-twin of an affected twin (not recorded which). The sequenced material came from blood. CDR3: CATSASGNQPQHF.